The 19 T cell receptor beta chains below all came from one sample that was sequenced in a study of graft-versus-host responses after intestinal transplantation. Data came from immunoSEQ multiplex PCR; TCRdb stores just in-frame clones and leaves some out. The sample includes 15,000 to 20,000 clones, 35% to 40% of them seen just once. The material sequenced was alloreactive CD4+ T cells from a mixed lymphocyte reaction culture, taken before transplantation. Subset reported: CFSE-low proliferating T cells sorted from roughly 6-day pre-transplant mixed lymphocyte reaction (GvH or HvG direction). These receptors were obtained from a human patient who was an organ donor for intestinal transplantation.

This clone was seen a handful of times. The V and J genes are TRBV6-7 and TRBJ1-1, with D possibly matching TRBD1 (6 bases). TRBV6-7 is identified as an open reading frame with a role that is uncertain. The CDR3 length is 14 residues. V dropped 6 bases and J dropped 5 bases, with 16 bases sitting between them. The CDR3 here is CASSYSNRVTEAFF. DNA for the CDR3: TGTGCCAGCAGCTATTCAAACAGGGTTACTGAAGCTTTCTTT.

The table lists this clone with a few counts. The chain has TRBV19 and TRBJ1-4; D is ambiguous. V dropped 2 bases and J dropped 5 bases, with 9 bases sitting between them. Germline V lookup: CDR1 LNHDA, CDR2 SQIVND (reference sequence). The CDR3 runs 14 residues. CDR3 nucleotide sequence: TGTGCCAGTAGTATAACCGGGTTCAATGAAAAACTGTTTTTT. This encodes CASSITGFNEKLFF.

This chain joins TRBV28 and TRBJ1-5; D unresolved. V gave up 3 bases and J gave up 5 bases, with 11 bases separating them. CDR1 is MDHEN and CDR2 is SYDVKM in the germline V gene. CDR3 size: 14 residues. CDR3 bases: TGTGCCAGCAGTTTGGTACAGACTTATCAGCCCCAGCATTTT. Translation: CASSLVQTYQPQHF.

V usage is TRBV10-1 and J usage is TRBJ2-4, with D perhaps matching TRBD2 (5 bases). Per the germline V gene, CDR1 is WNHNN and CDR2 is SYGVQD (reference sequence). The CDR3 is made up of 14 amino acids. Trimming removed 3 bases from V and 6 bases from J, with 12 bases in between. CDR3: CASSDWPRGNIQYF. CDR3 nucleotide sequence: TGCGCCAGCAGTGACTGGCCACGGGGAAACATTCAGTACTTC.

The chain uses TRBV19 and TRBJ1-5; TRBD1 is a possible D gene (6 bases). This CDR3 is built from 16 residues. Germline lookup yields CDR1 LNHDA and CDR2 SQIVND (reference sequence). V lost 7 bases and J 7 bases, leaving 23 bases between the germline ends. CDR3 coding DNA: TGTGCCAGTAAGGTCTCGGCTCCAGGGGTCTGGCAGCCCCAGCATTTT. Protein: CASKVSAPGVWQPQHF.

The chain recombines TRBV7-7 with TRBJ2-2, with 7 bases identical to TRBD1. The germline V gene encodes CDR1 SSHAT and CDR2 FNYEAQ (reference sequence). CDR3 length: 14 amino acids. V shed 7 bases, J shed 4 bases, and the junction held 6 bases outside the gene matches. In DNA, the CDR3 is TGTGCCAGCACACAGGGGCGAGGCACCGGGGAGCTGTTTTTT. It translates to CASTQGRGTGELFF.

In regard to this clone: A much more abundant neighbour one base away suggests this may be a read error. V gene TRBV19 combines with J gene TRBJ2-5; weak D call: TRBD1 (5 bases). The germline V gene has CDR1 LNHDA and CDR2 SQIVND (reference sequence). CDR3 length: 13 residues. CDR3 region: CASSIRQIYEQHF. CDR3 nucleotide sequence: TGTGCCAGTAGTATTCGACAGATTTACGAGCAGCACTTC.

The gene calls are TRBV7-2 and TRBJ2-1; 10 bases agree with TRBD2. The V gene end was trimmed by 2 bases and the J gene end by 0 bases; junction bases not matched to a gene: 4. The CDR3 is 17 residues long. Germline values: CDR1 SGHTA, CDR2 FQGNSA. The CDR3 DNA reads TGTGCCAGCAGCTTATTCTCTAGCGGGAGCTCCTACAATGAGCAGTTCTTC. The encoded protein is CASSLFSSGSSYNEQFF. Full variable domain (remainder filled in from reference TRBV7-2 and TRBJ2-1): GAGVSQSPSNKVTEKGKDVELRCDPISGHTALYWYRQSLGQGLEFLIYFQGNSAPDKSGLPSDRFSAERTGGSVSTLTIQRTQQEDSAVYLCASSLFSSGSSYNEQFFGPGTRLTVL.

This sequence joins TRBV5-4 and TRBJ1-2; TRBD1 aligns across 10 bases. This CDR3 is built from 14 residues. Germline V gene data show CDR1 as SGHNT and CDR2 as YYREEE (reference sequence). Trimming removed 2 bases from V and 6 bases from J; junction bases left unmatched: 4. The CDR3 DNA is TGTGCCAGCAGCTTACTGACAGGGGGCGATGGCTACACCTTC. It codes for CASSLLTGGDGYTF.

The rearrangement uses TRBV15 and TRBJ2-1; D is undetermined. The germline gives CDR1 LNHNV, CDR2 YYDKDF (reference sequence). Trimming removed 0 bases from V and 9 bases from J, with 9 bases in between. The CDR3 spans 13 residues. Here the CDR3 reads CATSRDEPPEQFF. DNA for the CDR3: TGTGCCACCAGCAGAGATGAGCCCCCTGAGCAGTTCTTC.

This clone was found a few times. One end of the junction is discordant with germline, which a read error may explain. The genes are TRBV6-1 and TRBJ2-2, with D perhaps TRBD2 (6 bases). Germline V CDR1 and CDR2: MNHNS, SASEGT. This CDR3 comprises 15 residues. DNA for the CDR3: TGTGCCAGCAGTGAAAATGGGGGGAACTCCGGGGAGCTGTTTTTT. Amino acid sequence: CASSENGGNSGELFF.

This clone was detected a few times. The chain recombines TRBV7-2 with TRBJ2-7; D not resolved. CDR3 length: 13 residues. The V end was cut by 6 bases, the J end by 0 bases, with 9 bases between. Germline assignment: CDR1 SGHTA and CDR2 FQGNSA. As DNA, the CDR3 is TGTGCCAGCAGTAGGGTCCCCTCCTACGAGCAGTACTTC. This gives the protein CASSRVPSYEQYF.

There are a few counts of this clone. The gene calls are TRBV9 and TRBJ2-2; D gene ambiguous. V shed 0 bases and J shed 2 bases, with 5 bases lying between them. Germline lookup yields CDR1 SGDLS and CDR2 YYNGEE. The CDR3 sequence is 14 residues long. CDR3 sequence: CASSVVPNTGELFF. The CDR3 DNA sequence: TGTGCCAGCAGCGTAGTGCCCAACACCGGGGAGCTGTTTTTT.

This clone was detected only a few times. The V and J genes are TRBV19 and TRBJ2-1, with 16 bases identical to TRBD2. The CDR3 is 15 residues long. V gave up 1 base and J gave up 13 bases; unmatched junction bases: 4. Germline CDR1 is LNHDA and CDR2 is SQIVND (reference sequence). The CDR3 here is CASSIVGTSGRGQFF. For the CDR3, the DNA is TGTGCCAGTAGTATAGTCGGGACTAGCGGGAGGGGACAGTTCTTC.

J is TRBJ2-5 and V is TRBV27; TRBD2 matches 10 bases. From germline, CDR1 is MNHEY and CDR2 SMNVEV (reference sequence). V shed 5 bases, J shed 5 bases, and the junction held 5 bases outside the gene matches. The CDR3 spans 14 residues. DNA for the CDR3: TGTGCCAGCAGTCCTAGCGGGAGAGGGGAGACCCAGTACTTC. Its translation is CASSPSGRGETQYF.

This clone was observed a handful of times. The CDR3 loop reads CASSQGVGTQYF. In DNA form, the CDR3 reads TGTGCCAGCAGCCAAGGGGTGGGTACGCAGTATTTT. This chain connects TRBV13 to TRBJ2-3, with D maybe TRBD1 (5 bases). This CDR3 spans 12 amino acids. The germline V gene has CDR1 PRHDT and CDR2 FYEKMQ (reference sequence). V dropped 5 bases and J dropped 8 bases, with 11 bases sitting between them.

This clone is labeled medium-sized. Here the CDR3 DNA reads TGTGCCAGCAGTCTGGACAGGGTAGGAAACACCATATATTTT. It specifies CASSLDRVGNTIYF. V usage is TRBV11-2 and J usage is TRBJ1-3; 8 bases match TRBD1. The CDR3 has 14 residues. Losses at the gene ends were 6 bases for V and 4 bases for J; bases not matched to a gene: 5. Germline CDR1 reads SGHAT; CDR2 reads FQNNGV.

This clone was observed a handful of times. This chain uses TRBV6-5 with TRBJ2-3; no clear D gene. The germline gives CDR1 MNHEY, CDR2 SVGAGI. Deletions cut 4 bases from V and 5 bases from J, with 10 bases between. The CDR3 sequence is 13 residues long. The CDR3 region is CASSFIFGDTQYF. The CDR3 DNA follows: TGTGCCAGCAGTTTCATTTTCGGAGATACGCAGTATTTT.

The chain uses TRBV10-2 and TRBJ1-3, with 9 nucleotides matching TRBD1. CDR3 length: 15 amino acids. The germline V gene encodes CDR1 WSHSY and CDR2 SAAADI. The ends lost 0 bases at V and 7 bases at J; junction bases unmatched: 4. Written as DNA, the CDR3 is TGCGCCAGCAGTGAGTCACAGGGGGCGCGGAACACCATATATTTT. As protein: CASSESQGARNTIYF.